This T cell receptor beta chain was captured by sequencing in a study of T cell changes during pregnancy in multiple sclerosis. The table came from immunoSEQ multiplex PCR; TCRdb's copy has only in-frame clones and leaves some out. This sample has more than 40,000 clones, with 75% to 95% found just once. The sequence was obtained from a female donor with multiple sclerosis, enrolled in a pregnancy study. Sequencing used CD8+ T cells from peripheral blood mononuclear cells, obtained after pregnancy.

CDR3 sequence (DNA): TGTGCCAGCAGCGTGTTTAGGGGCTATGGCTACACCTTC. Translation: CASSVFRGYGYTF. The V and J genes are TRBV14 and TRBJ1-2, with a possible D match to TRBD1 (5 bases). Trimming shortened V by 5 bases and J by 4 bases, and 11 bases separated the two germline ends. CDR1 and CDR2 (germline): SGHDN, FVKESK. CDR3 length equals 13 residues.